This TCR beta chain was retrieved from a study of human T cells and chemical hapten exposure. This CDR3 has 13 residues. Trimming cost V 3 bases and J 6 bases, with 13 bases left between them. Germline loops: CDR1 SGHKS, CDR2 YYEKEE (reference sequence). Unique molecular identifiers were attached to individual cDNA molecules within the library. TCRdb itself ran the RACE reads through MiXCR, one entry per CDR3 protein. The data hold 55,000 to 80,000 distinct CDR3 sequences, with around 10% observed a single time. Time point described: patch test 3, about 24 weeks after DPC sensitization. Treatment specified: therapeutic diphenylcyclopropenone sensitization with weekly scalp DPC.

The source of this sequence is a woman aged 25-40 years with alopecia areata. Some clones in this sample may be carry-over from other donors' samples. The sequencing here drew on whole blood, taken in connection with sensitization to the hapten diphenylcyclopropenone (DPC). The J gene is TRBJ2-7, the V gene TRBV5-5, with D tentatively TRBD2 (5 bases). CDR3 nucleotide sequence: TGTGCCAGCAGCTCCGACCTTGGAGGCGAGCAGTACTTC. It codes for CASSSDLGGEQYF.